These T cell receptor beta chains were read from a single sample in a study of T cell repertoires in cytomegalovirus infection. TCRdb used MiXCR to reprocess the reads, holding one entry per CDR3 protein. The sample contains hundreds of thousands of distinct CDR3 sequences, less than 25% of which appear only once. Input material: CD8+ T cells from PBMCs. These receptors were taken from a human donor in good health (CMV status not recorded). Some clones in this sample may be carry-over from other donors' samples. Each CDR3 is given with its conserved first and last residue. Fields, in order: V gene, J gene, D gene, clone size, CDR3 protein. The D gene is left open where the match is weak. Some rows mark clone size as missing; the rest say once, few, many or name a class of expanded clone.

>TRBV27|TRBJ2-2|-|-
CASSPPTTGGELFF
>TRBV18|TRBJ2-7|-|-
CASSQPDIIYEQYF
>TRBV2|TRBJ1-4|TRBD1|many
CASTFSWDRAEKLFF
>TRBV25-1|TRBJ1-2|-|-
CASSEYFPGTYGYTF
>TRBV27|TRBJ1-3|-|-
CASSSKDLTSGNTIYF
>TRBV4-3|TRBJ1-2|TRBD1|-
CASSQAIGTDANYGYTF
>TRBV25-1|TRBJ1-1|-|-
CASNHGYGGGTEAFF
>TRBV4-1|TRBJ1-1|TRBD1|few
CASSQSGTVTEAFF
>TRBV12-3/TRBV12-4|TRBJ1-5|-|many
CASSPRGNAQPQHF
>TRBV7-2|TRBJ2-1|-|-
CASSFRDGSYNEQFF
>TRBV7-2|TRBJ2-3|TRBD2|many
CASSLLAGTDTQYF
>TRBV12-3/TRBV12-4|TRBJ1-5|-|-
CASSQAGSNQPQHF
>TRBV4-1|TRBJ1-5|-|few
CASSQEQYQPQHF
>TRBV7-9|TRBJ2-7|-|-
CASSFSLTSYEQYF
>TRBV19|TRBJ1-5|TRBD1|-
CASNRQGYQPQHF